The T cell receptor (beta chain) under discussion was sequenced for a study of Ad26.COV2.S vaccination and SARS-CoV-2 variants. Assay: immunoSEQ multiplex PCR; the TCRdb copy retains only in-frame clones and omits some. The table records under 550,000 clones, roughly 90% of them present only once. Sample treatment: 19 received Ad26.COV2.S at low or high dose, single or two shots; roughly five received placebo; per-sample allocation not given. Samples analyzed were those drawn on day 63 after the first vaccine or placebo injection. The sequencing used peripheral blood, collected in a trial of Ad26.COV2.S vaccine versus placebo. This sequence originates from a person aged 18-65 years who received the Ad26.COV2.S COVID-19 vaccine or a placebo.

For the CDR3, the DNA is TGTGCCAGCAGTTCCGGGACAGTCACAACTAATGAAAAACTGTTTTTT. As protein: CASSSGTVTTNEKLFF. The chain is built from TRBV2 and TRBJ1-4, with 7 bases identical to TRBD1. The ends lost 5 bases at V and 0 bases at J; junction bases unmatched: 6. Germline assignment: CDR1 SNHLY and CDR2 FYNNEI. The CDR3 runs to 16 residues.